This TCR beta chain derives from a study of T cells in localized non-small cell lung cancer. Generated by immunoSEQ multiplex PCR, the TCRdb table keeps only in-frame clones and is missing some. The repertoire holds some 80,000 clones, with approximately 84% as singletons. The receptor was isolated from a man aged 40 to 70 with stage I lung adenocarcinoma. This material consisted of peripheral blood, taken before any cancer treatment.

The CDR3 reads CASSVPLAGSAETQYF. CDR3 coding DNA: TGTGCCAGCAGTGTTCCACTAGCGGGGTCCGCCGAGACCCAGTACTTC. This chain joins TRBV6-1 and TRBJ2-5, with 10 positions matching TRBD2. The germline gives CDR1 MNHNS, CDR2 SASEGT. J lost 5 bases, V lost 4 bases, and 10 bases had no gene match. CDR3 length: 16 residues.